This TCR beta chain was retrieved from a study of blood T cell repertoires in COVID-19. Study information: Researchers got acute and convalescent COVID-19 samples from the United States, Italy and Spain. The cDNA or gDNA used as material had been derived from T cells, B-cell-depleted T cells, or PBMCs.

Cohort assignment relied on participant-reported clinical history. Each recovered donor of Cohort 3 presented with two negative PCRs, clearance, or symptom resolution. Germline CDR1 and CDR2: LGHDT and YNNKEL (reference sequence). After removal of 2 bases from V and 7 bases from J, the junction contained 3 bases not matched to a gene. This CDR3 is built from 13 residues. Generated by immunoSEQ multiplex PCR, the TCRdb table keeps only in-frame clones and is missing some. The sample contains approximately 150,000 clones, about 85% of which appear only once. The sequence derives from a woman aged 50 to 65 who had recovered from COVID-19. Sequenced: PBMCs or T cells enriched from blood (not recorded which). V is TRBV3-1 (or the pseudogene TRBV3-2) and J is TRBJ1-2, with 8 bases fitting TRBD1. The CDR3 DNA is TGTGCCAGCAGCCAACAGGGGGCGGGTGGCTACACCTTC. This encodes CASSQQGAGGYTF.